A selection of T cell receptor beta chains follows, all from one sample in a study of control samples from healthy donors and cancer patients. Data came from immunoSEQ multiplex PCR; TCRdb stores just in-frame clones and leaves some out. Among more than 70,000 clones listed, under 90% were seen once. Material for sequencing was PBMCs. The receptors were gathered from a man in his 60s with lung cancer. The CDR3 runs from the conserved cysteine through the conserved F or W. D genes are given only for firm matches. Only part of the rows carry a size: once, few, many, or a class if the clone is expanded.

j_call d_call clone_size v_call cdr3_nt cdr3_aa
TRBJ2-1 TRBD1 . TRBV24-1 TGTGCCACCAGGTCTAGAGGGACAGCTAACAATGAGCAGTTCTTC CATRSRGTANNEQFF
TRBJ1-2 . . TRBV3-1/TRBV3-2 TGTGCCAGCAGCCCGGGACGTTTCTATGGCTACACCTTC CASSPGRFYGYTF
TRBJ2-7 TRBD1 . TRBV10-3 TGTGCCATCAGTGGAGGGACAGATGGGAATGCGGTCGAGCAGTACTTC CAISGGTDGNAVEQYF
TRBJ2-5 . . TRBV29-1 TGCAGCGTTGAAGATCTTGGCCAGGGGGGGATAGAGACCCAGTACTTC CSVEDLGQGGIETQYF
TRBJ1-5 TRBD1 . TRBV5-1 TGCGCCAGCAGCTTGGAAGGGGGCGCGAGTCAGCCCCAGCATTTT CASSLEGGASQPQHF
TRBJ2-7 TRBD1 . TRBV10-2 TGCGCCAGCAGCGTGCGACAGGGGAGCTCCTACGAGCAGTACTTC CASSVRQGSSYEQYF
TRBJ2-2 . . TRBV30 TGTGCCTGGAGTGTAAGAGGGGTCCCAATCACCGGGGAGCTGTTTTTT CAWSVRGVPITGELFF
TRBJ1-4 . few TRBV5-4 TGTGCCAGCAGCTTGGACAGGGAGGGGAAACTGTTTTTT CASSLDREGKLFF
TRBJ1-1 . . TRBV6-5 TGTGCCACCTTAGGACCGAACACTGAAGCTTTCTTT CATLGPNTEAFF
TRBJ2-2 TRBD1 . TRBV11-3 TGTGCCAGCAGCCCCTCTTGGACAGGGAACACCGGGGAGCTGTTTTTT CASSPSWTGNTGELFF
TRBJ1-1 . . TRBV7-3 TGTGCCAGCACCTTGGACAGAGCGATAAACACTGAAGCTTTCTTT CASTLDRAINTEAFF
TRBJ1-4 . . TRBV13 TGTGCCAGCAGCTTAGGGATCGTATCAACTAATGAAAAACTGTTTTTT CASSLGIVSTNEKLFF
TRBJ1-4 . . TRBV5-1 TGCGCCAGCAGCTTGGGGTTAGGTGTCGGCGAAAAACTGTTTTTT CASSLGLGVGEKLFF
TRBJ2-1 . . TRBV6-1 TGTGCCAGCAGTGAAGCGCGAGGGGGAACCTACAATGAGCAGTTCTTC CASSEARGGTYNEQFF
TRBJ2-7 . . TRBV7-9 TGTGCCAGCAGCTCCGGACTCGGGACGGATGAGTACGAGCAGTACTTC CASSSGLGTDEYEQYF
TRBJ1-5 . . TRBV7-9 TGTGCCAGCAGCTTAGGTGGGTTAGGTCAGCCCCAGCATTTT CASSLGGLGQPQHF
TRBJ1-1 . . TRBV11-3 TGTGCCAGCAGCTTAGACGGCTCTGCGAACACTGAAGCTTTCTTT CASSLDGSANTEAFF
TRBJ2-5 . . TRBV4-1 TGCGCCAGCAGCCCCCGGCCCAGGGAGACCCAGTACTTC CASSPRPRETQYF
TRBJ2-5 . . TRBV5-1 TGCGCCAGCAGCTCGGGGCCCGGGGGAGAGACCCAGTACTTC CASSSGPGGETQYF
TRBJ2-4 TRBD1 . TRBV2 TGTGCCAGCAGTGCCAGACAGGGGGCATCGGGAAACATTCAGTACTTC CASSARQGASGNIQYF
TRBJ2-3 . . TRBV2 TGTGCCAGCCGAGTGGGTCTAGCAACTCCCACAGATACGCAGTATTTT CASRVGLATPTDTQYF
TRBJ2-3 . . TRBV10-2 TGCGCCAGCAGTGAGTTGAGTTCAACGCGGGCGCAGTATTTT CASSELSSTRAQYF
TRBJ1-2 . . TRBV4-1 TGCGCCAGCAGCCAAGGGAACTCGGGGGACTATGGCTACACCTTC CASSQGNSGDYGYTF
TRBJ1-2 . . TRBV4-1 TGCGCCAGCAGCCCCCCTGGCCAGGGAGGTGGCTACACCTTC CASSPPGQGGGYTF
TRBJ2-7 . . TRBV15 TGTGCCACCAGCCGAAAGGACATCTCCTACGAGCAGTACTTC CATSRKDISYEQYF
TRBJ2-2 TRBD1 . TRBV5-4 TGTGCCAGCAGTTCTCGACAGGGGGCGAACACCGGGGAGCTGTTTTTT CASSSRQGANTGELFF
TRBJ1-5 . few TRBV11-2 TGTGCCAGCAGCCCTATGATCGGGGGCGGCAATCAGCCCCAGCATTTT CASSPMIGGGNQPQHF
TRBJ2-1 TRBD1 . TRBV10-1 TGCGCCAGCAGTGGATACCTCGGACAGGGGTTTAATGAGCAGTTCTTC CASSGYLGQGFNEQFF
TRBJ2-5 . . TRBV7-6 TGTGCCAGCAGCTTAGGGGTCTCCCTAGGGACCCAGTACTTC CASSLGVSLGTQYF
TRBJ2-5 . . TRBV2 TGTGCCAGCAGTGATATAGAGTTGACAGTGAGGGAGACCCAGTACTTC CASSDIELTVRETQYF
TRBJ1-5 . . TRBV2 TGTGCCAGCAGTTTGGAGTTCGCCAATCAGCCCCAGCATTTT CASSLEFANQPQHF
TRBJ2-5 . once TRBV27 TGTGCCAGCAGTCCCCGAGGCCTCCAAGAGACCCAGTACTTC CASSPRGLQETQYF
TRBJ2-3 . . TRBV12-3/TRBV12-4 TGTGCCAGCAGCAGCACAGATACGCAGTATTTT CASSSTDTQYF
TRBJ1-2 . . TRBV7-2 TGTGCCAGCAGCTTAGCTACAGGCCGTGTTGACTATGGCTACACCTTC CASSLATGRVDYGYTF
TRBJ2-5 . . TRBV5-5 TGTGCCAGCAGCTTGGGCGGCAAAGAGACCCAGTACTTC CASSLGGKETQYF